The rows below give T cell receptor beta chains drawn from one sample of a study of shared clonotypes between healthy human individuals. Only in-frame clones appear in the TCRdb table, and some are missing; sequencing was by immunoSEQ multiplex PCR. Among about 2.1 million clones listed, about 94% were seen once. The sequenced material came from naive CD8+ T cells from PBMCs. These receptors were taken from a man aged 18-30 years in good health. Some clones in this sample may be carry-over from other donors' samples. Each CDR3 is given with its conserved first and last residue. A D gene is named only where the DNA matches it firmly. Clone sizes are given selectively: once, few, many, or a class where the clone is expanded.

.	TRBV7-2	TRBJ1-5	.	CASSLSHYSNQPQHF	TGTGCCAGCAGCTTATCCCACTATAGCAATCAGCCCCAGCATTTT
.	TRBV11-3	TRBJ2-3	TRBD2	CASSLDPGLANTDTQYF	TGTGCCAGCAGCTTGGACCCGGGACTAGCGAACACAGATACGCAGTATTTT
.	TRBV28	TRBJ2-3	TRBD1	CASTTGGTDTQYF	TGTGCCAGCACAACAGGGGGAACAGATACGCAGTATTTT
.	TRBV6-1	TRBJ2-7	.	CASSELVTSSYEQYF	TGTGCCAGCAGTGAATTGGTCACTAGCTCCTACGAGCAGTACTTC
.	TRBV27	TRBJ2-1	.	CASSHDSYNEQFF	TGTGCCAGCAGCCATGACTCCTACAATGAGCAGTTCTTC
.	TRBV11-1	TRBJ2-2	TRBD2	CASSPLAGLTWELFF	TGTGCCAGCAGCCCTTTAGCGGGACTGACGTGGGAGCTGTTTTTT
few	TRBV28	TRBJ1-2	.	CASRNRHLYGYTF	TGTGCCAGCAGGAACAGGCACCTCTATGGCTACACCTTC
.	TRBV6-5	TRBJ2-7	TRBD2	CASRLAGGNEQYF	TGTGCCAGCAGACTAGCGGGAGGTAACGAGCAGTACTTC
.	TRBV2	TRBJ2-1	.	CASSGRQTYNEQFF	TGTGCCAGCAGTGGTAGGCAAACCTACAATGAGCAGTTCTTC
.	TRBV4-3	TRBJ2-1	.	CASSQVSRGIDSYNEQFF	TGCGCCAGCAGCCAAGTAAGTCGCGGGATAGATTCCTACAATGAGCAGTTCTTC
.	TRBV27	TRBJ2-7	.	CASSLGAGEQYF	TGTGCCAGCAGTTTAGGGGCGGGGGAGCAGTACTTC
.	TRBV7-9	TRBJ2-1	.	CASSLQGRNEQFF	TGTGCCAGCAGCTTACAGGGGAGGAATGAGCAGTTCTTC
.	TRBV28	TRBJ1-1	.	CASSLVLRAAEAFF	TGTGCCAGCAGTTTGGTATTGAGGGCGGCTGAAGCTTTCTTT
.	TRBV5-6	TRBJ2-5	.	CASSPGTGWAQYF	TGTGCCAGCAGCCCGGGGACCGGGTGGGCCCAGTACTTC
.	TRBV2	TRBJ1-2	TRBD1	CASSGDRGWGGYTF	TGTGCCAGCAGTGGGGACAGGGGCTGGGGTGGCTACACCTTC
.	TRBV7-9	TRBJ1-4	.	CASSLSLSEKLFF	TGTGCCAGCAGCTTATCACTAAGCGAAAAACTGTTTTTT
.	TRBV10-1	TRBJ2-7	.	CASRPHYEQYF	TGCGCCAGCAGGCCCCACTACGAGCAGTACTTC
.	TRBV9	TRBJ2-2	.	CASSGVTGELFF	TGTGCCAGCAGCGGGGTCACCGGGGAGCTGTTTTTT
.	TRBV7-8	TRBJ2-5	.	CASIGRDGQETQYF	TGTGCCAGCATTGGAAGGGACGGCCAAGAGACCCAGTACTTC
.	TRBV30	TRBJ2-7	TRBD2	CACNSGSGYEQYF	TGTGCCTGTAATAGCGGGAGTGGCTACGAGCAGTACTTC
.	TRBV7-9	TRBJ2-3	TRBD2	CASSSGLALQLGQYF	TGTGCCAGCAGCTCGGGACTAGCGCTCCAACTAGGGCAGTATTTT
.	TRBV10-2	TRBJ2-7	TRBD1	CASSDRGRLSDEQYF	TGCGCCAGCAGTGACAGGGGGCGCCTCTCGGACGAGCAGTACTTC
.	TRBV19	TRBJ1-5	.	CASSILLTGTNQPQHF	TGTGCCAGTAGTATTCTCCTGACAGGTACAAATCAGCCCCAGCATTTT
.	TRBV9	TRBJ2-3	.	CASSQEVDTDTQYF	TGTGCCAGCAGCCAAGAGGTGGACACAGATACGCAGTATTTT
.	TRBV28	TRBJ2-1	.	CASSFPGEGGDEQFF	TGTGCCAGCAGTTTCCCAGGGGAGGGTGGGGATGAGCAGTTCTTC
.	TRBV6-5	TRBJ2-7	TRBD1	CASSYSGTGIYEQYF	TGTGCCAGCAGTTACTCCGGGACAGGGATCTACGAGCAGTACTTC
.	TRBV5-8	TRBJ2-7	.	CASSPAGQYF	TGTGCCAGCAGCCCCGCGGGGCAGTACTTC
.	TRBV5-1	TRBJ2-1	.	CASSFGERYNEQFF	TGCGCCAGCAGCTTTGGGGAGCGGTACAATGAGCAGTTCTTC
.	TRBV30	TRBJ2-1	TRBD2	CAWSGSAGVFNEQFF	TGTGCCTGGAGTGGTAGTGCGGGAGTGTTCAATGAGCAGTTCTTC
.	TRBV9	TRBJ2-7	TRBD2	CASSVASSGRSYEQYF	TGTGCCAGCAGCGTAGCGTCTAGCGGGAGATCCTACGAGCAGTACTTC
.	TRBV7-6	TRBJ1-3	.	CASTRGNTIYF	TGTGCCAGCACCAGGGGAAACACCATATATTTT
.	TRBV11-2	TRBJ2-4	.	CASSSPVGGAKNIQYF	TGTGCCAGCAGCTCCCCCGTGGGTGGAGCCAAAAACATTCAGTACTTC
.	TRBV5-6	TRBJ2-7	TRBD1	CASSLYPSGTGYEQYF	TGTGCCAGCAGCTTGTATCCCTCTGGGACAGGCTACGAGCAGTACTTC
.	TRBV4-1	TRBJ1-2	.	CASSQDRFYGYTF	TGCGCCAGCAGCCAAGACAGGTTCTATGGCTACACCTTC
few	TRBV9	TRBJ1-1	TRBD1	CASSGWDRTNTEAFF	TGTGCCAGCAGCGGTTGGGACAGGACGAACACTGAAGCTTTCTTT
.	TRBV25-1	TRBJ2-5	TRBD1	CASSGRQGNRKETQYF	TGTGCCAGCAGCGGACGACAGGGGAACCGGAAAGAGACCCAGTACTTC
.	TRBV5-1	TRBJ2-7	TRBD1	CASSFGQVGEQYF	TGCGCCAGCAGCTTTGGACAGGTTGGCGAGCAGTACTTC
once	TRBV11-2	TRBJ2-7	TRBD2	CASSSKTSGIIPPYEQYF	TGTGCCAGCAGCTCTAAGACTAGCGGGATCATTCCTCCCTACGAGCAGTACTTC
.	TRBV29-1	TRBJ2-3	TRBD2	CSAELADTTDTQYF	TGCAGCGCCGAACTAGCGGATACCACAGATACGCAGTATTTT
.	TRBV28	TRBJ1-5	.	CASSLRGPYSNQPQHF	TGTGCCAGCAGTTTACGGGGGCCTTATAGCAATCAGCCCCAGCATTTT
.	TRBV5-1	TRBJ2-3	.	CASSSKGLQDFTDTQYF	TGCGCCAGCAGCTCTAAGGGACTCCAAGATTTCACAGATACGCAGTATTTT
few	TRBV2	TRBJ2-7	.	CASPDSYEQYF	TGTGCCAGCCCCGACTCCTACGAGCAGTACTTC
.	TRBV28	TRBJ1-1	TRBD1	CATKRRAGGTEAFF	TGTGCGACCAAAAGGCGGGCAGGGGGTACTGAAGCTTTCTTT
.	TRBV7-6	TRBJ2-1	TRBD2	CASGRETGTSNLDNEQFF	TGTGCCAGCGGCCGGGAAACCGGGACTAGCAACCTCGACAATGAGCAGTTCTTC
few	TRBV28	TRBJ1-5	TRBD1	CASSSTMTGWRANQPQHF	TGTGCCAGCAGTTCCACCATGACAGGGTGGAGGGCCAATCAGCCCCAGCATTTT
.	TRBV18	TRBJ2-3	TRBD2	CASSPPVLAGVTDTQYF	TGTGCCAGCTCACCACCGGTACTAGCGGGAGTGACAGATACGCAGTATTTT
.	TRBV6-1	TRBJ2-7	.	CASSLGRSTYEQYF	TGTGCCAGCAGTCTGGGCAGGTCGACCTACGAGCAGTACTTC
.	TRBV7-8	TRBJ2-5	TRBD2	CASSIGTSGSGETQYF	TGTGCCAGCAGCATTGGGACTAGCGGGAGTGGAGAGACCCAGTACTTC